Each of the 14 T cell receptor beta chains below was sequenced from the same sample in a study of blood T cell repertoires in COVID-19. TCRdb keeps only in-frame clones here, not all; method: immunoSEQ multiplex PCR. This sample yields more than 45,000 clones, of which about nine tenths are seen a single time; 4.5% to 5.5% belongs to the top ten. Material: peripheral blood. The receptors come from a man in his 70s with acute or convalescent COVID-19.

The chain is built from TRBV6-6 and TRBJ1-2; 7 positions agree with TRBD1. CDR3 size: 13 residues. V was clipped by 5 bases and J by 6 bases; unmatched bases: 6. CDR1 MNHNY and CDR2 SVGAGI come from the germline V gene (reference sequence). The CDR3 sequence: CASSARGLDGYTF. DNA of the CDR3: TGTGCCAGCAGTGCCAGGGGGTTAGATGGCTACACCTTC.

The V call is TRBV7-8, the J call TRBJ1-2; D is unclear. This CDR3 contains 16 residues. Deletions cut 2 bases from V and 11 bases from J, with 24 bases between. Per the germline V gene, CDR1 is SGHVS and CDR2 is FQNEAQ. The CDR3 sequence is CASSLREWRWGEGYTF. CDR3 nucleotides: TGTGCCAGCAGCTTAAGGGAGTGGCGGTGGGGTGAAGGGTACACCTTC. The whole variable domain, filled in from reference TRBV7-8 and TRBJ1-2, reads GAGVSQSPRYKVAKRGQDVALRCDPISGHVSLFWYQQALGQGPEFLTYFQNEAQLDKSGLPSDRFFAERPEGSVSTLKIQRTQQEDSAVYLCASSLREWRWGEGYTFGSGTRLTVV.

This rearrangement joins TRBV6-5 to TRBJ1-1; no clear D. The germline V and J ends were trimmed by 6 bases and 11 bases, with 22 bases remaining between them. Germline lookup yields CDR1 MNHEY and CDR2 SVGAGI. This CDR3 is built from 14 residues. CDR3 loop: CASSSPREGPVAFF. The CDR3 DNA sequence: TGTGCCAGCAGCTCTCCCCGGGAAGGCCCGGTGGCTTTCTTT.

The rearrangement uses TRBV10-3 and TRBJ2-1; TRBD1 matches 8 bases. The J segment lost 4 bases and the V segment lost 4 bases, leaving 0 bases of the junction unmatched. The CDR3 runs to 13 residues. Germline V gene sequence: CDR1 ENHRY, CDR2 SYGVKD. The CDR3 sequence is CAISGTGYNEQFF. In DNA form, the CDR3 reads TGTGCCATCAGTGGGACAGGGTACAATGAGCAGTTCTTC.

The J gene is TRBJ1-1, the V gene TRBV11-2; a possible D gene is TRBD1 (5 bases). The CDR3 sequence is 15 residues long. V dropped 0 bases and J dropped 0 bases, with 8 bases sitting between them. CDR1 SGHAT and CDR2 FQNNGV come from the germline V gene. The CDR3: CASSLEVTVNTEAFF. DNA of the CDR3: TGTGCCAGCAGCTTAGAAGTGACAGTGAACACTGAAGCTTTCTTT.

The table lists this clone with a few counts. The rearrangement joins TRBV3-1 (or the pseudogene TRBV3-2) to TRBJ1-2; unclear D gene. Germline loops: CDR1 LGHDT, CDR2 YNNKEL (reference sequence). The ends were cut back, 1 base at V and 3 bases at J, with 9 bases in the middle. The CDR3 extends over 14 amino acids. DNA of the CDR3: TGTGCCAGCAGCCAAGCACCACACCACTATGGCTACACCTTC. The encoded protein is CASSQAPHHYGYTF.

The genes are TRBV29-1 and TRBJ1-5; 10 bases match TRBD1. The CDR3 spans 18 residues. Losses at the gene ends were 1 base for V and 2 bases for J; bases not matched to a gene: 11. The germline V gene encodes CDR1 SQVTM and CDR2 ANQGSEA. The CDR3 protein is CSVEGDRGQEVRNQPQHF. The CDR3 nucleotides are TGCAGCGTTGAAGGAGACAGGGGGCAGGAGGTTCGCAATCAGCCCCAGCATTTT. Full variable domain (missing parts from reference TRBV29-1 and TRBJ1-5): SAVISQKPSRDICQRGTSLTIQCQVDSQVTMMFWYRQQPGQSLTLIATANQGSEATYESGFVIDKFPISRPNLTFSTLTVSNMSPEDSSIYLCSVEGDRGQEVRNQPQHFGDGTRLSIL.

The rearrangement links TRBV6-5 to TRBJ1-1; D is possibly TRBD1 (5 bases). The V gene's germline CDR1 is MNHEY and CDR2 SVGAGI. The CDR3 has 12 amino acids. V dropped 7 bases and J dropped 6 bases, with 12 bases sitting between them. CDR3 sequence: CASTGTRAEAFF. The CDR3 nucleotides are TGTGCCAGCACGGGCACCAGGGCTGAAGCTTTCTTT.

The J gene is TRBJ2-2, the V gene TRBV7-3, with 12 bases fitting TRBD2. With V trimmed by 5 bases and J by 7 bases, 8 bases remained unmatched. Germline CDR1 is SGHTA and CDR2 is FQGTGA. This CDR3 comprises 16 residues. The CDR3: CASSPSSGGAGGELFF. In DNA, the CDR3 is TGTGCCAGCAGCCCCTCTAGCGGGGGGGCCGGCGGGGAGCTGTTTTTT.

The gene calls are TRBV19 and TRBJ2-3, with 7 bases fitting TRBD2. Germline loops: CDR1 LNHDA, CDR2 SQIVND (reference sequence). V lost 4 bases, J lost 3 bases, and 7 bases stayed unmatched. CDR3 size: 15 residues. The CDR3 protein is CASSSWGGSTDTQYF. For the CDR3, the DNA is TGTGCCAGTAGTAGCTGGGGGGGTTCGACAGATACGCAGTATTTT.

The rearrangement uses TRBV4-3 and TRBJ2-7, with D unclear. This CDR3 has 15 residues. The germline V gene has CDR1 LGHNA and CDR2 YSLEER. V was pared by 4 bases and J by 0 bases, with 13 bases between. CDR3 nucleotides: TGCGCCAGCAGCCGTGCAAAAACGAGCTCCTACGAGCAGTACTTC. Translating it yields CASSRAKTSSYEQYF.

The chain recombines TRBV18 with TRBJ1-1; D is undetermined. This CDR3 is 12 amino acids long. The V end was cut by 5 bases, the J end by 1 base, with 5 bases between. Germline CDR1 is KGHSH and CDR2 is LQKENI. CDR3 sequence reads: CASSEKNTEAFF. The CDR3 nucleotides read TGTGCCAGCTCAGAGAAGAACACTGAAGCTTTCTTT.

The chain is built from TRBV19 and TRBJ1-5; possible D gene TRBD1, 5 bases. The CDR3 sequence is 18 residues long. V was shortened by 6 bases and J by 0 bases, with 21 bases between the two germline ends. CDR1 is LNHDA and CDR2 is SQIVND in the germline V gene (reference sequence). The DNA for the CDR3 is TGTGCCAGTAGATTCCGGGCGGGGGATATAGGTAGCAATCAGCCCCAGCATTTT. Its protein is CASRFRAGDIGSNQPQHF.

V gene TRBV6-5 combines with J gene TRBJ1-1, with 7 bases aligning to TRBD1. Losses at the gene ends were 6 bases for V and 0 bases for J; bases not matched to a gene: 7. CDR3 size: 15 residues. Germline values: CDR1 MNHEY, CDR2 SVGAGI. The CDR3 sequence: CASSRQGAMNTEAFF. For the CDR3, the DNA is TGTGCCAGCAGCAGACAGGGAGCGATGAACACTGAAGCTTTCTTT.